A selection of T cell receptor beta chains follows, all from one sample in a study of shared clonotypes between healthy human individuals. Data came from immunoSEQ multiplex PCR; TCRdb stores just in-frame clones and leaves some out. The sample has 1.5 million to 2.5 million clones, about 95% seen once. Sequencing input: naive CD8+ T cells sorted from blood. The receptors originated from a man younger than 35 in good health. The CDR3 runs from the conserved cysteine through the conserved F or W. The order of the fields is J gene, clone size, V gene, D gene, CDR3 protein, CDR3 DNA. A D gene is named only where the DNA matches it firmly. A clone size is listed for some rows: how often the clone was seen (once, few, many), or a class if it is expanded.

TRBJ2-1,-,TRBV29-1,-,CSVEAERELREQFF,TGCAGCGTTGAAGCAGAGCGAGAGCTACGTGAGCAGTTCTTC
TRBJ2-3,-,TRBV9,-,CASSPLKELRGTDTQYF,TGTGCCAGCAGCCCCCTTAAGGAGCTCCGTGGCACAGATACGCAGTATTTT
TRBJ1-1,-,TRBV30,-,CAWGSATEAFF,TGTGCCTGGGGATCGGCCACTGAAGCTTTCTTT
TRBJ2-1,-,TRBV6-5,-,CASTSVGEQFF,TGTGCCAGCACTAGCGTGGGTGAGCAGTTCTTC
TRBJ2-7,-,TRBV2,-,CASRPPTHEQYF,TGTGCCAGCAGGCCCCCCACTCACGAGCAGTACTTC
TRBJ2-2,-,TRBV19,-,CASHDMMNTGELFF,TGTGCCAGCCATGATATGATGAACACCGGGGAGCTGTTTTTT
TRBJ2-7,-,TRBV5-6,-,CASSSSGLYEQYF,TGTGCCAGCAGCTCTTCGGGCCTCTACGAGCAGTACTTC
TRBJ1-1,-,TRBV13,-,CASSLGGGLNTEAFF,TGTGCCAGCAGCTTAGGCGGGGGCTTGAACACTGAAGCTTTCTTT
TRBJ2-1,-,TRBV5-6,TRBD2,CASSQLSGGATEQFF,TGTGCCAGCAGCCAACTCAGCGGGGGGGCCACTGAGCAGTTCTTC
TRBJ2-5,-,TRBV2,-,CASSDFGQAQETQYF,TGTGCCAGCAGTGATTTCGGCCAGGCCCAAGAGACCCAGTACTTC
TRBJ2-7,once,TRBV5-4,-,CASSLPGTNYEQYF,TGTGCCAGCAGCTTGCCCGGGACAAACTACGAGCAGTACTTC
TRBJ2-2,-,TRBV28,-,CASSLNRGLTGELFF,TGTGCCAGCAGTTTAAATCGGGGTTTAACCGGGGAGCTGTTTTTT
TRBJ2-7,-,TRBV5-6,TRBD2,CASSNDREAYEQYF,TGTGCCAGCAGCAACGATCGGGAGGCATACGAGCAGTACTTC
TRBJ2-7,-,TRBV5-4,TRBD1,CASSWDGQGAYEQYF,TGTGCCAGCAGCTGGGACGGACAGGGGGCATACGAGCAGTACTTC
TRBJ2-1,once,TRBV6-1,-,CASSEMGGYNEQFF,TGTGCCAGCAGTGAAATGGGAGGTTACAATGAGCAGTTCTTC
TRBJ2-7,-,TRBV7-2,-,CASSLERGAYEQYF,TGTGCCAGCAGCTTAGAGAGGGGAGCCTACGAGCAGTACTTC
TRBJ2-2,once,TRBV6-5,-,CASRTLPGTGELFF,TGTGCCAGCAGAACACTCCCTGGGACCGGGGAGCTGTTTTTT
TRBJ1-1,-,TRBV19,-,CASCTENTEAFF,TGTGCCAGCTGTACAGAGAACACTGAAGCTTTCTTT
TRBJ2-7,-,TRBV4-3,TRBD2,CASSQDGPAGGGEQYF,TGCGCCAGCAGCCAAGATGGTCCAGCGGGAGGGGGCGAGCAGTACTTC
TRBJ2-7,-,TRBV6-5,-,CASSYSTGESSYEQYF,TGTGCCAGCAGTTACTCTACAGGAGAAAGCTCCTACGAGCAGTACTTC
TRBJ1-1,-,TRBV2,-,CASSEFGAPPQNTEAFF,TGTGCCAGCAGTGAATTCGGGGCACCACCGCAAAACACTGAAGCTTTCTTT
TRBJ2-7,-,TRBV7-9,-,CASSTLDSPAPYEQYF,TGTGCCAGCAGCACCCTGGACAGTCCCGCTCCCTACGAGCAGTACTTC
TRBJ2-1,-,TRBV27,TRBD2,CASSPTTSGAYNEQFF,TGTGCCAGCAGTCCTACGACTAGCGGAGCCTACAATGAGCAGTTCTTC
TRBJ2-1,-,TRBV13,TRBD2,CASSLEAGGPDEQFF,TGTGCCAGCAGCTTAGAGGCGGGAGGGCCCGATGAGCAGTTCTTC
TRBJ1-2,-,TRBV4-3,TRBD1,CASSQEPHRGPNYGYTF,TGCGCCAGCAGCCAAGAGCCCCACAGGGGGCCGAACTATGGCTACACCTTC
TRBJ1-1,-,TRBV6-5,-,CASSITVGLNTEAFF,TGTGCCAGCAGTATTACGGTGGGGCTGAACACTGAAGCTTTCTTT